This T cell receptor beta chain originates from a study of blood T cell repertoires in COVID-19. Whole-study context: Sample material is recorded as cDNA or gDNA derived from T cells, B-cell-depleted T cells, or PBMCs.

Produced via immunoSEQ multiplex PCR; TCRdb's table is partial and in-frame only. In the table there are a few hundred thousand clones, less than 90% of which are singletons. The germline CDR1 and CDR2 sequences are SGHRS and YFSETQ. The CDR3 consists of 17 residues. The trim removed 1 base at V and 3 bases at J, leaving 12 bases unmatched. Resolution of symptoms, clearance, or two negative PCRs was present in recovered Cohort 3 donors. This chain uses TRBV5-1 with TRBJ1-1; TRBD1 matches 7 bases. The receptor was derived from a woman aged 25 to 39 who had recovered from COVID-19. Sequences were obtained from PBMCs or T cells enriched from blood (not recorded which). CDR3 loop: CASSLLGRGGRDTEAFF. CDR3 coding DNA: TGCGCCAGCAGCTTGTTAGGTAGAGGGGGCAGGGACACTGAAGCTTTCTTT.